These T cell receptor beta chains were read from a single sample in a study of T cells after yellow fever vaccination. TCRdb re-derived calls from the 5' RACE reads in MiXCR, one entry per CDR3 protein. The table includes 300,000 or so distinct CDR3 sequences, around 13% detected once. The source material was CD4+ T cells sorted from PBMCs, sampled 45 days after the yellow fever booster vaccination. These receptors all stem from a man aged 25-40 years who received the YFV17D yellow fever vaccine. The CDR3 runs from the conserved cysteine through the conserved F or W. A D gene is named only where the DNA matches it firmly. Clone size appears in some rows only: once, few, many, or a class for an expanded clone.

TRBV18,-,TRBJ2-5,-,TGTGCCAGCTCACCACCTGCGACCGGACCAGAGACCCAGTACTTC,CASSPPATGPETQYF
TRBV29-1,many,TRBJ2-7,TRBD1,TGCAGCGTTGGGAAACTGGACAGGGATAAGCAGTACTTC,CSVGKLDRDKQYF
TRBV6-1,few,TRBJ1-1,-,TGTGCCAGCAGGCCCAATGGGGCCAACACTGAAGCTTTCTTT,CASRPNGANTEAFF
TRBV21-1,-,TRBJ2-7,-,TGTGCCAGAACAGGGGAGCTTGGGCCTTACGAGCAGTACTTC,CARTGELGPYEQYF
TRBV4-3,few,TRBJ1-6,-,TGCGCCAGCAGCGGGGGGCAGGGGCATAATTCACCCCTCCACTTT,CASSGGQGHNSPLHF
TRBV12-3/TRBV12-4,many,TRBJ2-3,-,TGTGCCACACAGGACTACAACACAGATACGCAGTATTTT,CATQDYNTDTQYF
TRBV3-1,many,TRBJ2-7,TRBD2,TGTGCCAGCAGCGCTAGCGGGGCAACCTACGAGCAGTACTTC,CASSASGATYEQYF
TRBV6-2/TRBV6-3,many,TRBJ2-7,TRBD1,TGTGCCAGCAGTCCGACGACAGGGGGAATCGAGCAGTACTTC,CASSPTTGGIEQYF
TRBV28,many,TRBJ2-7,-,TGTGCCAGCAGTTTTTCGGGCAGGGCCCCGAATGGGCAGTACTTC,CASSFSGRAPNGQYF
TRBV7-2,-,TRBJ2-1,-,TGTGCCAGCAGCTCGCGAAGGGGATCTGAGGCCAATGAGCAGTTCTTC,CASSSRRGSEANEQFF
TRBV29-1,many,TRBJ2-3,-,TGCAGCGGATCCACAGGGATCGGAACAGATACGCAGTATTTT,CSGSTGIGTDTQYF
TRBV5-1,-,TRBJ1-6,-,TGCGCCAGCAGCTTGGGTGACACCGGACGGAATTCACCCCTCCACTTT,CASSLGDTGRNSPLHF
TRBV9,-,TRBJ1-5,-,TGTGCCAGCAGCGTTGACTTCAATCAGCCCCAGCATTTT,CASSVDFNQPQHF
TRBV7-2,few,TRBJ2-1,TRBD2,TGTGCCACTCAAGGGCTAGCGGGCTACAATGAGCAGTTCTTC,CATQGLAGYNEQFF
TRBV20-1,-,TRBJ2-7,-,TGCAGTGCTAGAGATTTGAGGGGGCGGGGTGACGAGCAGTACTTC,CSARDLRGRGDEQYF
TRBV7-2,-,TRBJ1-4,-,TGTGCCAGCAGCCAAAGGGACGGTTATGAAAAACTGTTTTTT,CASSQRDGYEKLFF
TRBV9,-,TRBJ2-3,TRBD2,TGTGCCAGCACCCGCCGAGCGGGAGTGGGAGATACGCAGTATTTT,CASTRRAGVGDTQYF
TRBV5-1,many,TRBJ1-4,-,TGCGCCAGCAGCTTGTTCCCGGGCCAGGGGGAAAAACTGTTTTTT,CASSLFPGQGEKLFF
TRBV10-3,few,TRBJ2-1,TRBD2,TGTGCCACCAACGGGGGGGCCGTCGCCAATGAGCAGTTCTTC,CATNGGAVANEQFF
TRBV6-5,few,TRBJ2-7,-,TGTGCCAGCAGTTACTCGGCAGGGTTGTCCTACGAGCAGTACTTC,CASSYSAGLSYEQYF
TRBV12-3/TRBV12-4,-,TRBJ2-5,TRBD1,TGTGCCAGTTCGCCGACAGGGTTGGGGGAGACCCAGTACTTC,CASSPTGLGETQYF
TRBV28,-,TRBJ2-3,TRBD2,TGTGCCAGCAGCCCTCGCGGGGGGGGGACAGATACGCAGTATTTT,CASSPRGGGTDTQYF
TRBV5-1,-,TRBJ2-5,-,TGCGCCAGCAGCTCCCGATTCGGGCCGGAGACCCAGTACTTC,CASSSRFGPETQYF
TRBV5-1,few,TRBJ2-3,-,TGCGCCAGCAGCCAAGGACTGGCCAATACCGATACGCAGTATTTT,CASSQGLANTDTQYF
TRBV11-3,few,TRBJ2-3,TRBD1,TGTGCCAGCAGCGCCGGACAGGGAAAGGGAGATACGCAGTATTTT,CASSAGQGKGDTQYF
TRBV5-1,-,TRBJ2-3,TRBD2,TGCGCCAGCAGCTCAGTAGCGGGACCAGATACGCAGTATTTT,CASSSVAGPDTQYF
TRBV28,few,TRBJ2-2,TRBD1,TGTGCCAGCAGGTCGACAGGGGGCAAAGGGGAGCTGTTTTTT,CASRSTGGKGELFF
TRBV24-1,-,TRBJ2-3,TRBD2,TGTGCCACCTCAGCTTCTGTACTAGCGGAGAGAACAGATACGCAGTATTTT,CATSASVLAERTDTQYF
TRBV12-3/TRBV12-4,-,TRBJ2-7,-,TGTGCCAGCAGTTTCGGTGGCTTTACCTACGAGCAGTACTTC,CASSFGGFTYEQYF
TRBV7-2,few,TRBJ2-1,-,TGTGCCAGCAGCTTAGGCCAAGGGAGCGTCGCTGAGCAGTTCTTC,CASSLGQGSVAEQFF
TRBV6-5,-,TRBJ2-6,-,TGTGCCAGCAGTTACACCAGGGCGCCTGGGGCCAACGTCCTGACTTTC,CASSYTRAPGANVLTF
TRBV9,many,TRBJ2-4,TRBD2,TGTGCCAGCAGCGCCGGACTAGCGGCAAACATTCAGTACTTC,CASSAGLAANIQYF
TRBV9,-,TRBJ2-5,-,TGTGCCAGCAGCGTACCCGGGGGAGAGACCCAGTACTTC,CASSVPGGETQYF
TRBV29-1,-,TRBJ2-4,-,TGCAGCGCGTGCCCCGGAGCCAAAAACATTCAGTACTTC,CSACPGAKNIQYF
TRBV5-1,-,TRBJ2-3,-,TGCGCCAGCAGCTTGCCAGGGGCGTTGGACACAGATACGCAGTATTTT,CASSLPGALDTDTQYF
TRBV12-3/TRBV12-4,-,TRBJ1-5,-,TGTGCCAGCAGTTTGGGCCTTACAGGGTTGGGTCAGCCCCAGCATTTT,CASSLGLTGLGQPQHF
TRBV9,few,TRBJ2-3,TRBD2,TGTGCCAGCAGCGTCCAAGCGGGGTTGGGAGATACGCAGTATTTT,CASSVQAGLGDTQYF
TRBV12-3/TRBV12-4,many,TRBJ2-3,-,TGTGCCAGCAGTTTAGTCGGGAGAGGCTCAGATACGCAGTATTTT,CASSLVGRGSDTQYF
TRBV5-6,few,TRBJ2-3,TRBD2,TGTGCCAGCAGCTTCCTGACTAGCGGCACAGATACGCAGTATTTT,CASSFLTSGTDTQYF
TRBV28,-,TRBJ2-1,TRBD2,TGTGCCAGCAGACCCGGGGGGAGCTCCTACAATGAGCAGTTCTTC,CASRPGGSSYNEQFF
TRBV27,few,TRBJ2-1,-,TGTGCCAGCAGAATAGGGGGGGGCTCCTACAATGAGCAGTTCTTC,CASRIGGGSYNEQFF
TRBV12-3/TRBV12-4,few,TRBJ2-7,TRBD2,TGTGCCAGCAGGCCCCTCGGGACTAGGGTCGAGCAGTACTTC,CASRPLGTRVEQYF
TRBV5-6,few,TRBJ2-7,TRBD2,TGTGCCAGCAGCTGGGGGACTAGCGGGTCCGAGCAGTACTTC,CASSWGTSGSEQYF
TRBV7-3,-,TRBJ1-3,TRBD1,TGTGCCAGCAGCCCTACCGGGACAGGAGGTGGAAACACCATATATTTT,CASSPTGTGGGNTIYF
TRBV6-2/TRBV6-3,-,TRBJ2-2,-,TGTGCCAGCAGCGCCCCGGGACGTCACACCGGGGAGCTGTTTTTT,CASSAPGRHTGELFF